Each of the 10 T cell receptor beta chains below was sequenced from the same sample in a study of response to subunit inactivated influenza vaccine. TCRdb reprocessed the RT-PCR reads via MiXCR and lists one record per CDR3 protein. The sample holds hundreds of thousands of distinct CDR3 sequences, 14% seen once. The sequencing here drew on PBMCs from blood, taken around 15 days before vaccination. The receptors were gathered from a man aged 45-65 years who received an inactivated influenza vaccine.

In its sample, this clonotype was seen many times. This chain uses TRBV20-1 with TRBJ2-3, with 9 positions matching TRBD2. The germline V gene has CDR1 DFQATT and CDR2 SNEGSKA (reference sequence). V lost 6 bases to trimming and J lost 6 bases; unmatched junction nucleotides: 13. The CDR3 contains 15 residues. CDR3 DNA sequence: TGCAGTGCCACGACGCGCGGGGGGGCCGGGGATACGCAGTATTTT. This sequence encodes CSATTRGGAGDTQYF.

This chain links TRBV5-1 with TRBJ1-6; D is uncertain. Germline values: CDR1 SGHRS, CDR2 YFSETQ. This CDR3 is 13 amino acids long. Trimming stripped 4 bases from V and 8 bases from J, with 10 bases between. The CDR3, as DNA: TGCGCCAGCAGCGAAGACACCTATTCACCCCTCCACTTT. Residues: CASSEDTYSPLHF. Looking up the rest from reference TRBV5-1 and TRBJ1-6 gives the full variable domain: KAGVTQTPRYLIKTRGQQVTLSCSPISGHRSVSWYQQTPGQGLQFLFEYFSETQRNKGNFPGRFSGRQFSNSRSEMNVSTLELGDSALYLCASSEDTYSPLHFGNGTRLTVT.

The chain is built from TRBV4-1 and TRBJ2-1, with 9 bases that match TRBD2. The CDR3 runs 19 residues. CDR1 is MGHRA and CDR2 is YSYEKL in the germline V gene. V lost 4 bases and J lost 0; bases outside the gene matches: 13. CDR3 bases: TGCGCCAGCAGCCTAAGTTGGGCTAGCGGGGTGAGCTCCTACAATGAGCAGTTCTTC. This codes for CASSLSWASGVSSYNEQFF.

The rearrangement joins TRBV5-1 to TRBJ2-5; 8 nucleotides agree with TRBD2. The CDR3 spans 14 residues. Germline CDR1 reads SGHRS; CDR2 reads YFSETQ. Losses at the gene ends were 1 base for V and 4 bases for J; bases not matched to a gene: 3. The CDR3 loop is CASSLRLAGETQYF. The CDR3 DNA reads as TGCGCCAGCAGCTTGCGCCTAGCGGGAGAGACCCAGTACTTC.

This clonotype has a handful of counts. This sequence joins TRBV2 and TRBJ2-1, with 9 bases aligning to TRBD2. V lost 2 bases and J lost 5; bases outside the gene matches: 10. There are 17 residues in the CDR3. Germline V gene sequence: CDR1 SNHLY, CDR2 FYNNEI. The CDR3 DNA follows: TGTGCCAGCAGTGAACTAAGAGGGACTAGCTTCAACAATGAGCAGTTCTTC. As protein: CASSELRGTSFNNEQFF.

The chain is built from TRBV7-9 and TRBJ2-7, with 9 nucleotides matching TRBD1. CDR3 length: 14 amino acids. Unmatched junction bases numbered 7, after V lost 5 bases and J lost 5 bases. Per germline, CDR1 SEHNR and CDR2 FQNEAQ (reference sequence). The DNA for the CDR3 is TGTGCCAGCAGCACCGGGACAGGGTTGAACGAGCAGTACTTC. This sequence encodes CASSTGTGLNEQYF.

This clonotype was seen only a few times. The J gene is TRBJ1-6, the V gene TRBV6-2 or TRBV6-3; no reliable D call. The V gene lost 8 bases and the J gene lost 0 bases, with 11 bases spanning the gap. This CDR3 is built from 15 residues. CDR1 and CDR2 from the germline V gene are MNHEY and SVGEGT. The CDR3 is CASGPGSSYNSPLHF. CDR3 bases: TGTGCCAGCGGTCCGGGAAGCTCCTATAATTCACCCCTCCACTTT.

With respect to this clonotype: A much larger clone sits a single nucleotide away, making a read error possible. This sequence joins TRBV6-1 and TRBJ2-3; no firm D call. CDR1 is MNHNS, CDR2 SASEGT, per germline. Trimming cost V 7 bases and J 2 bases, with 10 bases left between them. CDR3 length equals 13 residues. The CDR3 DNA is TGTGCCAGCAACGGAGTGACCACAGATACGCAGTATTTT. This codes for CASNGVTTDTQYF.

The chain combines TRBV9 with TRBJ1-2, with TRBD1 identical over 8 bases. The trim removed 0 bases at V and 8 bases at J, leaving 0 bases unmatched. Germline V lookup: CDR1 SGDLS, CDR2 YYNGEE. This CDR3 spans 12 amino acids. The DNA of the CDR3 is TGTGCCAGCAGCGTAGGGACAGGGGGCTACACCTTC. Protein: CASSVGTGGYTF.

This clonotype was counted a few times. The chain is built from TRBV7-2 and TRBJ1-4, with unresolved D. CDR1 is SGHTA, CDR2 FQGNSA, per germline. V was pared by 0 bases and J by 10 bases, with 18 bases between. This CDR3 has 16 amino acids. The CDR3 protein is CASSLALAVPRGKLFF. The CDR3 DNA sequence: TGTGCCAGCAGCTTAGCGTTGGCGGTCCCTCGGGGAAAACTGTTTTTT.